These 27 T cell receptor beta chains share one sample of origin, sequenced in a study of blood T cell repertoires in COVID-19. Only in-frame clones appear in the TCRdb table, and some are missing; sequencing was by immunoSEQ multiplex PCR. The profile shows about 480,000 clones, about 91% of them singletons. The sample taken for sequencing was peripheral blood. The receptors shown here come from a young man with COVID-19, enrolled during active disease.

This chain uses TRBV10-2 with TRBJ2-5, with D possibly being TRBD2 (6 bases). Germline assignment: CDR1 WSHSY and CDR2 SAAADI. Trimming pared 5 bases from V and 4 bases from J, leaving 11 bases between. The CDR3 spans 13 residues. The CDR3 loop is CASSWDFPETQYF. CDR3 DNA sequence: TGCGCCAGCAGTTGGGACTTCCCAGAGACCCAGTACTTC.

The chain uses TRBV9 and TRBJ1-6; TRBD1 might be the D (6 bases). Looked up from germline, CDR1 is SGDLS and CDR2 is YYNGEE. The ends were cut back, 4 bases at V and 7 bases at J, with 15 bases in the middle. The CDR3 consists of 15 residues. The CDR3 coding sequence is TGTGCCAGCAGCCGTACAGGGACTATAAATTCACCCCTCCACTTT. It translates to CASSRTGTINSPLHF.

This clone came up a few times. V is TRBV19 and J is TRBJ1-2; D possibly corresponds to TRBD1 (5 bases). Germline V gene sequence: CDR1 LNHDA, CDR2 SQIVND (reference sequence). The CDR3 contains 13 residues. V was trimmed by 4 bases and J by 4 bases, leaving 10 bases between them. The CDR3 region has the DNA TGTGCCAGTAGTAGTCAGGGACTCTATGGCTACACCTTC. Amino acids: CASSSQGLYGYTF.

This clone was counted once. The CDR3 protein is CASSPTTGGETQYF. The CDR3 nucleotides read TGCGCCAGCAGCCCGACGACAGGCGGAGAGACCCAGTACTTC. This sequence joins TRBV4-1 and TRBJ2-5, with D perhaps TRBD1 (6 bases). The CDR3 consists of 14 residues. Germline values: CDR1 MGHRA, CDR2 YSYEKL. The V gene lost 4 bases and the J gene lost 4 bases, with 13 bases spanning the gap.

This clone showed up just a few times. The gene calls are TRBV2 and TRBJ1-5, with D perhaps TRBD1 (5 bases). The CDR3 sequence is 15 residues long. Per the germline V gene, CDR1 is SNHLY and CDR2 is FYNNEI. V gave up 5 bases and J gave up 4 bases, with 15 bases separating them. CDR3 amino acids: CASSRDLAKNQPQHF. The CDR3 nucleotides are TGTGCCAGCAGTAGGGACTTGGCAAAGAATCAGCCCCAGCATTTT.

In DNA form, the CDR3 reads TGTGCCAGCAGCCAAGAGTCGATAGCGGGGGCGAAAGATACGCAGTATTTT. Its translation: CASSQESIAGAKDTQYF. The rearrangement uses TRBV4-2 and TRBJ2-3, with 9 positions matching TRBD2. Germline CDR1 LGHNA, CDR2 YNFKEQ. CDR3 length: 17 residues. The V and J ends lost 0 bases and 5 bases, in that order; junction bases with no gene match: 9.

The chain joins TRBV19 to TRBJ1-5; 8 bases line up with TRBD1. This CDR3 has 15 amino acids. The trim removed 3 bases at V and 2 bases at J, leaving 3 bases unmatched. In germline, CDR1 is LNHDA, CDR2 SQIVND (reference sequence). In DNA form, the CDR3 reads TGTGCCAGTAGTATCCTACAGGGGGGCAATCAGCCCCAGCATTTT. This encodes CASSILQGGNQPQHF.

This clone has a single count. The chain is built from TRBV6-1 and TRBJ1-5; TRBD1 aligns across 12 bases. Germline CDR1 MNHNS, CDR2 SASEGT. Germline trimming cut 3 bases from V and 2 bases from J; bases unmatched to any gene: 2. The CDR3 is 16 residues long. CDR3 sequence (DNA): TGTGCCAGCAGTGAGGGACAGGGGGCCGGCAATCAGCCCCAGCATTTT. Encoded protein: CASSEGQGAGNQPQHF.

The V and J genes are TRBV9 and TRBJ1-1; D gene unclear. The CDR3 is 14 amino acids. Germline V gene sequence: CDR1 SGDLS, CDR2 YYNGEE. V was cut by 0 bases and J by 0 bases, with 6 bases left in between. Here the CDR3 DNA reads TGTGCCAGCAGCGTAGCGGTTATGAACACTGAAGCTTTCTTT. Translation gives CASSVAVMNTEAFF.

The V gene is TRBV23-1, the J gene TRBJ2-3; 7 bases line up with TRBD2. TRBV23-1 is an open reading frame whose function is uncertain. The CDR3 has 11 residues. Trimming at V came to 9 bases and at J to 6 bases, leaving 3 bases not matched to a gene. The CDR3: CARVGGDTQYF. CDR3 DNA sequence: TGCGCCAGGGTCGGGGGGGATACGCAGTATTTT.

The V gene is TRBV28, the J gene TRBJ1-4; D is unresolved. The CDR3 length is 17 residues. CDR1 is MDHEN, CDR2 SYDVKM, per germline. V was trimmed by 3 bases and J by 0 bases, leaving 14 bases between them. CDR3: CASSLRKRGATNEKLFF. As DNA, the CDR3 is TGTGCCAGCAGTTTGAGGAAGAGAGGAGCAACTAATGAAAAACTGTTTTTT.

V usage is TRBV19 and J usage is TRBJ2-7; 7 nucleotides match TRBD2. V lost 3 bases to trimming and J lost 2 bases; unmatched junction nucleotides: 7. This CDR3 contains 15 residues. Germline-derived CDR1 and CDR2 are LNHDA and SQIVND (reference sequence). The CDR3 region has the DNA TGTGCCAGTAGTATGTCTAGCGGTTCCCCCTACGAGCAGTACTTC. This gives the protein CASSMSSGSPYEQYF.

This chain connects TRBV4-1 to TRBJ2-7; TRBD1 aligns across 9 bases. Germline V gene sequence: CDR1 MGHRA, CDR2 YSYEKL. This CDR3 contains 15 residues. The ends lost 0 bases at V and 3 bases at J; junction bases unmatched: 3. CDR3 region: CASSQDGQGFYEQYF. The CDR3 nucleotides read TGCGCCAGCAGCCAAGATGGACAGGGGTTCTACGAGCAGTACTTC.

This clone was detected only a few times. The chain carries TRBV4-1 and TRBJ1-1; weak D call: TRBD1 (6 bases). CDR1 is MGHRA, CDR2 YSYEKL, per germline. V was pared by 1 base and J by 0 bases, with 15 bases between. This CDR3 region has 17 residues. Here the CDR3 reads CASSQVGQINMNTEAFF. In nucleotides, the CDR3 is TGCGCCAGCAGCCAAGTAGGACAGATTAACATGAACACTGAAGCTTTCTTT.

DNA for the CDR3: TGTGCCAGTAGTCCCAGGACAGGGGACTATGGCTACACCTTC. Translating it yields CASSPRTGDYGYTF. The chain joins TRBV19 to TRBJ1-2; TRBD1 aligns across 9 bases. Germline trimming cut 5 bases from V and 3 bases from J; bases unmatched to any gene: 4. There are 14 residues in the CDR3. Germline CDR1 LNHDA, CDR2 SQIVND (reference sequence).

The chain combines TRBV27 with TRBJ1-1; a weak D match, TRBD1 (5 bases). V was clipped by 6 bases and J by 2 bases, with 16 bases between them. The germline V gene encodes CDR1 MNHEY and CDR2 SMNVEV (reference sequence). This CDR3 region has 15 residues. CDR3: CASRGRADGNTEAFF. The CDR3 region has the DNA TGTGCCAGCAGGGGCAGGGCGGACGGAAACACTGAAGCTTTCTTT.

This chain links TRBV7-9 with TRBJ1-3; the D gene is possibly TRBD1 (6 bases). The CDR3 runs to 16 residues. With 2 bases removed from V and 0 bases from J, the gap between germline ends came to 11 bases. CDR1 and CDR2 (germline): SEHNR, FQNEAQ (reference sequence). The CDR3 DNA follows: TGTGCCAGCAGCTTATTGGACAGTAGCTCTGGAAACACCATATATTTT. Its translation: CASSLLDSSSGNTIYF.

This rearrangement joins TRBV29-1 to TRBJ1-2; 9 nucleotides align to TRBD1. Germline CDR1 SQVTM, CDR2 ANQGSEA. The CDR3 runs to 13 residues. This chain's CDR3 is CRSGFVQGAGYTF. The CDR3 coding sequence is TGCAGGAGTGGATTTGTACAGGGGGCCGGCTACACCTTC. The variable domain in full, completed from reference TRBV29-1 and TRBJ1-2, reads SAVISQKPSRDICQRGTSLTIQCQVDSQVTMMFWYRQQPGQSLTLIATANQGSEATYESGFVIDKFPISRPNLTFSTLTVSNMSPEDSSIYLCRSGFVQGAGYTFGSGTRLTVV.

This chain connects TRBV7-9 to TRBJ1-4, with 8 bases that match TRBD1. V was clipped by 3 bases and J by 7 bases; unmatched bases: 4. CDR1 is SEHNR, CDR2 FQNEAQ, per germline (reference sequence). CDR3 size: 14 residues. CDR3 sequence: CASSFDRGSEKLFF. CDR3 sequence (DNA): TGTGCCAGCAGCTTCGACAGGGGAAGTGAAAAACTGTTTTTT.

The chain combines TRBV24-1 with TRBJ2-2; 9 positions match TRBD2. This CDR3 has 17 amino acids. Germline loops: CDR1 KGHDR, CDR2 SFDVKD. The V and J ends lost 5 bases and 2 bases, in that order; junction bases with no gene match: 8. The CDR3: CATSGAGTSSNTGELFF. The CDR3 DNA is TGTGCCACCAGTGGAGCCGGGACTAGCAGTAACACCGGGGAGCTGTTTTTT.

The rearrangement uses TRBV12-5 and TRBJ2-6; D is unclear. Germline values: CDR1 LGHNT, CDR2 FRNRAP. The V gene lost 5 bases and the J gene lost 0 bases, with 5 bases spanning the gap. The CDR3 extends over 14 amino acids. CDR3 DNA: TGTGCTAGTGGTGTAATCTCTGGGGCCAACGTCCTGACTTTC. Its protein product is CASGVISGANVLTF. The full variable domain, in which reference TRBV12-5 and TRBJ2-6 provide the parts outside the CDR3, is DARVTQTPRHKVTEMGQEVTMRCQPILGHNTVFWYRQTMMQGLELLAYFRNRAPLDDSGMPKDRFSAEMPDATLATLKIQPSEPRDSAVYFCASGVISGANVLTFGAGSRLTVL.

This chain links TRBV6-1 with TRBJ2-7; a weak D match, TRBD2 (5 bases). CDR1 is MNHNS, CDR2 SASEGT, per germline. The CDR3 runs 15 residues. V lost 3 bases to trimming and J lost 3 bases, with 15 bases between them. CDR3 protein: CASSDGSSGIYEQYF. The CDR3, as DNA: TGTGCCAGCAGTGACGGCAGCTCGGGGATCTACGAGCAGTACTTC.

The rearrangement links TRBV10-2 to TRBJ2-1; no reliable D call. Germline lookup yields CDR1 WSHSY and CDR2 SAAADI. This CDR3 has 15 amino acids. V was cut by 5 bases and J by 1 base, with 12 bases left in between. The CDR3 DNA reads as TGCGCCAGCAGTAGTAGAGATTGGTCCTACAATGAGCAGTTCTTC. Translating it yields CASSSRDWSYNEQFF.

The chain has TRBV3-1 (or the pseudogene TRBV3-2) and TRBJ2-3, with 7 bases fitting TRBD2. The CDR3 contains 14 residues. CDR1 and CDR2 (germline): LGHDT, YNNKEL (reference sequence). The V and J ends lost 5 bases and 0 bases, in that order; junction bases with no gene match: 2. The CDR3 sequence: CASSKAGSTDTQYF. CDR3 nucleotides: TGTGCCAGCAGCAAAGCGGGGAGCACAGATACGCAGTATTTT.

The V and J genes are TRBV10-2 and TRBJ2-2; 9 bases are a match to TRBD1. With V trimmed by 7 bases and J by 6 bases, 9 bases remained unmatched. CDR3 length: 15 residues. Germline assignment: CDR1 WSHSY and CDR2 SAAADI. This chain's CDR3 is CASKGRQGVAGELFF. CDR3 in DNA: TGCGCCAGCAAGGGGAGACAGGGGGTGGCCGGGGAGCTGTTTTTT.

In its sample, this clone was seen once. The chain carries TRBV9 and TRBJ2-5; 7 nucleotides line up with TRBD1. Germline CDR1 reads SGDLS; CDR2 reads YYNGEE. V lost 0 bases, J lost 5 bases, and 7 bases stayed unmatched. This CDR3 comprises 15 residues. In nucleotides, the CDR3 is TGTGCCAGCAGCGTAGCTACAGGGGAAGGGGAGACCCAGTACTTC. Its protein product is CASSVATGEGETQYF. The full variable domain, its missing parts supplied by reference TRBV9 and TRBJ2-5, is DSGVTQTPKHLITATGQRVTLRCSPRSGDLSVYWYQQSLDQGLQFLIQYYNGEERAKGNILERFSAQQFPDLHSELNLSSLELGDSALYFCASSVATGEGETQYFGPGTRLLVL.

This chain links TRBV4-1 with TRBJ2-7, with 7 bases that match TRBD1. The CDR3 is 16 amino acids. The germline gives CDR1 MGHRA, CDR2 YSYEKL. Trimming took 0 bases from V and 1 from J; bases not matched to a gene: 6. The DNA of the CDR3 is TGCGCCAGCAGCCAAGATCGTGTCAGGGGGTCCTACGAGCAGTACTTC. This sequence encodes CASSQDRVRGSYEQYF.